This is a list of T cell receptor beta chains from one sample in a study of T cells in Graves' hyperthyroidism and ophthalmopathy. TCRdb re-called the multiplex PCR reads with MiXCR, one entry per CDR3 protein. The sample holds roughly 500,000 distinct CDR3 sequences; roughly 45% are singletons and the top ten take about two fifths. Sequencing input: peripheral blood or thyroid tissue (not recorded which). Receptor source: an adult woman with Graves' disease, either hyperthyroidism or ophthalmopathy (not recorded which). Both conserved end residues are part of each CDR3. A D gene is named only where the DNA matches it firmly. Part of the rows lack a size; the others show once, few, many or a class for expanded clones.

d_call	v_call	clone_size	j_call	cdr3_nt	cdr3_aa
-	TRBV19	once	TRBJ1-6	TGTGCCACCAGGCCTAGGGGATCACCCCTCCACTTT	CATRPRGSPLHF
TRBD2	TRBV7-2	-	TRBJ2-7	TGTGCCAGCAGACCTCCGGGACTAGCGATCGAGCAGTACTTC	CASRPPGLAIEQYF
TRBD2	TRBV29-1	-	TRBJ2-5	TGCAGCGTTGAAGAGCATAGACTAGCGGCCGACGAGACCCAGTACTTC	CSVEEHRLAADETQYF
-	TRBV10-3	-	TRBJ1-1	TGTGCCATCAATGAGTCCAGGCACTCGAACACTGAAGCTTTCTTT	CAINESRHSNTEAFF
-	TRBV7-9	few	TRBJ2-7	TGTGCCAGCAGCTCAGCGGTGGGGTACTACGAGCAGTACTTC	CASSSAVGYYEQYF
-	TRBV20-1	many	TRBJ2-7	TGCAGTGCTCCGCATGTTGGGGCCAGGTCCTACGAGCAGTACTTC	CSAPHVGARSYEQYF
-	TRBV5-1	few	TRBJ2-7	TGCGCCAGCAGCTTGGCCACCGGGCAGAGATACGAGCAGTACTTC	CASSLATGQRYEQYF
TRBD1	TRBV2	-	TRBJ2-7	TGTGCCAGCACGAGTGGGGTGTGGACAGGGATTCCCTACGAGCAGTACTTC	CASTSGVWTGIPYEQYF
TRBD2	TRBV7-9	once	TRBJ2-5	TGTGCCAGCAGCCGGGGATTTAGCGGGATTCACGGGGCAGAGACCCAGTACTTC	CASSRGFSGIHGAETQYF
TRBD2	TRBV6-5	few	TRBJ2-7	TGTGCCAGCAGTCCTCCGGGACTAGCGACCTACGAGCAGTACTTC	CASSPPGLATYEQYF
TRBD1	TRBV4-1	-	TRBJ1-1	TGCGCCAGCAGCCACAGCAGGGGGCCTGAAGCTTTCTTT	CASSHSRGPEAFF
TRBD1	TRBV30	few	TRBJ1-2	TGTGCCTGGATCCGTAAAGGGGGCTACTATGGCTACACCTTC	CAWIRKGGYYGYTF
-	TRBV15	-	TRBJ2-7	TGTGCCACCAGCAGGGGACGGTCCTACGAGCAGTACTTC	CATSRGRSYEQYF
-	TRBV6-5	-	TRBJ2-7	TGTGCCAGCAGTTACAGGGGAAACTTCGAGCAGTACTTC	CASSYRGNFEQYF
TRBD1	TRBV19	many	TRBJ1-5	TGTGCCAGTAGTGTGGGACAGACTAGCAATCAGCCCCAGCATTTT	CASSVGQTSNQPQHF
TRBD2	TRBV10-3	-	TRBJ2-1	TGTGCCATCAGTGAGTCGGCGACTAGCGGGAAAAATGAGCAGTTCTTC	CAISESATSGKNEQFF
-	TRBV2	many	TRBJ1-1	TGTGCCAGCAGTAAGGACGGCGACACTGAAGCTTTCTTT	CASSKDGDTEAFF
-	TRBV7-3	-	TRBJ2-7	TGTGCCAGCAGCTTAAGTCCAGGGGTAGGGGACGAGCAGTACTTC	CASSLSPGVGDEQYF
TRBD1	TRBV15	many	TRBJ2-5	TGTGCCACCAGCAGAGAGGGACAGGGCAGGGAGACCCAGTACTTC	CATSREGQGRETQYF
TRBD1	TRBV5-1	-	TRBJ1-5	TGCGCCAGCCGGGACAGGGACTTCGATCAGCCCCAGCATTTT	CASRDRDFDQPQHF
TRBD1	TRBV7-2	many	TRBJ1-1	TGTGCCAGCAGCCTTCGACAGGGGACGACTGAAGCTTTCTTT	CASSLRQGTTEAFF
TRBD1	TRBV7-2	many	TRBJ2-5	TGTGCCAGCAGCCCTATTCCGGGACAGGGCGGGACCCAGTACTTC	CASSPIPGQGGTQYF
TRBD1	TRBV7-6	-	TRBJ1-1	TGTGCCAGCAACACCTGGGGATTGATGGGACAGGCAGCTTTCTTT	CASNTWGLMGQAAFF
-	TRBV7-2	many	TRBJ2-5	TGTGCCAGCCTTACCAGGGGAGGGGAGACCCAGTACTTC	CASLTRGGETQYF
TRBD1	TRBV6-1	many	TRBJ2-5	TGTGCCAGCAGACAGGGGGCCCAAGAGACCCAGTACTTC	CASRQGAQETQYF
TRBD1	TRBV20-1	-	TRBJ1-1	TGCAGTGCTAGCCCTGGACAGGGGGTTATGGACACTGAAGCTTTCTTT	CSASPGQGVMDTEAFF